This TCR beta chain came from a study of T-cell reconstitution after alpha-beta-depleted transplantation in children. Overall study results and limits: Among T cells one year after transplant, newly produced cells accounted for most counts and diversity.

Unique molecular identifiers were used in preparing the TCRbeta library. TCRdb re-called the PCR reads with MiXCR, one entry per CDR3 protein. This sample has around 500,000 distinct CDR3 sequences, with 23% found just once. The trim removed 5 bases at V and 7 bases at J, leaving 11 bases unmatched. Germline CDR1 reads SEHNR; CDR2 reads FQNEAQ (reference sequence). The CDR3 runs to 15 residues. Of note for this clonotype: Its antigen is unidentified.

The sequence derives from a boy younger than two who had a stem cell transplant for acute myeloid leukemia, so the T cells may come from the graft donor. V gene TRBV7-9 combines with J gene TRBJ2-1; TRBD2 aligns across 7 bases. The sequenced sample was PBMCs, mostly from graft donor cells, obtained 360 days after TCRalphabeta/CD19-depleted stem cell transplant. The CDR3 sequence is CASSLRVSGYNEQFF. Written as DNA, the CDR3 is TGTGCCAGCAGCCTTAGGGTTAGCGGGTATAATGAGCAGTTCTTC.